The text below deals with one T cell receptor beta chain. The clone's antigen remains unknown. The sample holds no much larger clone one base away, and base qualities are not on file. These data come from a study of CD8 T cells in Susac syndrome (dated by TCRdb to between 2017 and 2020). Turning to the overall study: Repertoire sequencing was used to test whether CD8+ T cell activation and differentiation in Susac syndrome was antigen driven.

RNA was extracted using the RNeasy kit, and about 0.45 to 1 microgram was reverse transcribed with random hexamers. The immunoSEQ multiplex PCR assay, covering 54 Vbeta and 13 Jbeta segments, was used to amplify TCR beta CDR3 regions. Bias from PCR amplification was corrected by using a synthetic template baseline for primer optimization and for computational correction. In the authors' own workflow: Reads were annotated to V, D and J genes according to IMGT and were analyzed with immunoSEQ Analyzer, with only productive sequences retained. Clonality was computed as one minus Shannon entropy normalized by log2 of the number of productive unique sequences. For each patient and control, public and private clones were evaluated among the 100 most prevalent clones. Susac-specific clones were defined as absent from healthy and MS cohorts, 1052 published viral clones and other ImmuneACCESS disease sequences. TCRdb itself trimmed the public reads at Q25 with fastp, ran MiXCR and retained productive beta chains. CDR3 protein duplicates are merged, each entry listing the most common genes and DNA. TCRdb's processing, not the authors' own work, is the source of the V and J calls. Across this sample there are roughly 130,000 distinct CDR3 sequences, with nearly 95% seen only once. The ten largest clones take up more than 0.1% of the sample.

High-throughput TCR beta sequencing profiled peripheral blood CD8+ and CD4+ T cells from healthy donors, Susac syndrome patients and multiple sclerosis patients. The healthy donors served as controls matched for age and sex. Bulk CD8+ and CD4+ T cells were purified magnetically by negative isolation, whereas CD8+ TEMRA cells were enriched by FACS. Blood was collected in EDTA tubes and processed within 24 hours, with PBMCs isolated through density gradient centrifugation. PBMCs intended for TCR sequencing were frozen in liquid nitrogen and were later thawed in a 37 degrees C water bath. Purity of sorted or isolated CD4+, CD8+ and CD8+ TEMRA cells was at least 90%. Study-wide conclusions, independent of this receptor: The number of individuals in the TCR sequencing and HLA analysis was recognized as being relatively small.

CDR1 KGHSH and CDR2 LQKENI are derived from the germline V gene. The CDR3 runs 13 residues from the cysteine to the phenylalanine. The entry retains the CDR3 DNA only, 39 bases that are in frame from base 1. Trimming costs V 4 bases and J 3 bases, and their ends lie 10 bases apart. Recombination connected TRBV18 to TRBJ2-7; TRBD2 might be the D gene, on 6 matching bases. Material: CD4+ T cells from PBMCs. This receptor was obtained from a human donor in good health. This receptor has the CDR3 CASSLQEGYEQYF. The nucleotide sequence reads as follows: TGTGCCAGCTCACTTCAGGAGGGCTACGAGCAGTACTTC.